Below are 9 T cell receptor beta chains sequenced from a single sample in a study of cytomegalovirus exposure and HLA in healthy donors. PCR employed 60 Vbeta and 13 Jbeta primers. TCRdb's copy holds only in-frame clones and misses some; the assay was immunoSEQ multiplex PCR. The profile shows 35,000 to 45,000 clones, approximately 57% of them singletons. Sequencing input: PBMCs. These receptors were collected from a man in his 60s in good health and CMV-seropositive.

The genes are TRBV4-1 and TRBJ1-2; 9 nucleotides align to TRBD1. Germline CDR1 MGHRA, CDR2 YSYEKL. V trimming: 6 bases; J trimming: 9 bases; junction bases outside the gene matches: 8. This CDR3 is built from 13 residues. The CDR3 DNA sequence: TGCGCCAGCAGGCGAGGGACAGGGTTTCGCTACACCTTC. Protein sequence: CASRRGTGFRYTF.

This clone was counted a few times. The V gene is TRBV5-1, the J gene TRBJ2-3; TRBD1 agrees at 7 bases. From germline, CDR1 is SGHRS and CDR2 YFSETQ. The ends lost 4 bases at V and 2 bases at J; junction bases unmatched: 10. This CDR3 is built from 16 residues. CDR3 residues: CASSQNRDRFTDTQYF. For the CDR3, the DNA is TGCGCCAGCAGCCAGAATAGGGACAGATTCACAGATACGCAGTATTTT.

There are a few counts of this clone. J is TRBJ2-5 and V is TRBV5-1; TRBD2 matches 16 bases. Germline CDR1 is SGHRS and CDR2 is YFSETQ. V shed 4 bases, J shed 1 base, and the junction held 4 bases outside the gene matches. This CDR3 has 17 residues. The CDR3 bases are TGCGCCAGCAGCCAAGGGACTAGCGGGAGGGGCCAAGAGACCCAGTACTTC. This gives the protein CASSQGTSGRGQETQYF.

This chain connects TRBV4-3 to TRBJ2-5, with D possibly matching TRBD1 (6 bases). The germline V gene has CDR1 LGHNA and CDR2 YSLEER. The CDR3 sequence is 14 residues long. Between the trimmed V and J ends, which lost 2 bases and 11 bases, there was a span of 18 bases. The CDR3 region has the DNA TGCGCCAGCAGCCAAAGGGCCAGAGGGGGAGAGCAGTACTTC. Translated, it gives CASSQRARGGEQYF.

The CDR3 DNA is TGTGCCAGCAGCTTCAATGGACTAGCAGCATACTTAGATACGCAGTATTTT. Translated: CASSFNGLAAYLDTQYF. This chain joins TRBV5-5 and TRBJ2-3; 8 bases align to TRBD2. This CDR3 region has 17 residues. With 2 bases clipped from V and 5 bases from J, the junction kept 13 bases outside the gene matches. Germline V gives CDR1 SGHKS, CDR2 YYEKEE (reference sequence).

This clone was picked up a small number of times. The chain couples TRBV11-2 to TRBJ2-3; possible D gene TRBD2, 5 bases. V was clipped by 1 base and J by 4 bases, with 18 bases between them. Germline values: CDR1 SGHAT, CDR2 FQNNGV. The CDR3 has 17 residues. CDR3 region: CASSLALSGRGSDTQYF. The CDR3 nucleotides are TGTGCCAGCAGCTTAGCCCTAAGTGGGAGAGGCTCAGATACGCAGTATTTT.

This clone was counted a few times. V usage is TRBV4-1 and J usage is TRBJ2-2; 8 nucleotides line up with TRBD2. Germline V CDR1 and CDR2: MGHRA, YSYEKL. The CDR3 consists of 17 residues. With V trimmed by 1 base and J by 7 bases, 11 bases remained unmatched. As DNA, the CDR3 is TGCGCCAGCAGCCAAGTGCTAGCGGGTCCCTCGGGCGGGGAGCTGTTTTTT. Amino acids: CASSQVLAGPSGGELFF.

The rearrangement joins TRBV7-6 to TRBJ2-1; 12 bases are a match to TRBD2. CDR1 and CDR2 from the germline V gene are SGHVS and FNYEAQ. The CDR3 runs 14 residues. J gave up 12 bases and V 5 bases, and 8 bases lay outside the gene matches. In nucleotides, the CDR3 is TGTGCCAGCAGCCCGGGACTAGCGGGTGTCGGGCAGTTCTTC. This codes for CASSPGLAGVGQFF.

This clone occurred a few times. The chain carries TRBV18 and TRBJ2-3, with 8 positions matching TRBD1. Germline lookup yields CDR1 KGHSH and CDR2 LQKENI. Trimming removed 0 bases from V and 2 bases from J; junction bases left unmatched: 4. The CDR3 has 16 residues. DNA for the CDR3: TGTGCCAGCTCACCACCGACAGGGGTCCTCACAGATACGCAGTATTTT. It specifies CASSPPTGVLTDTQYF.